The 6 T cell receptor beta chains given below trace back to one sample, sequenced in a study of blood T cell repertoires in COVID-19. The protocol was immunoSEQ multiplex PCR, while the TCRdb copy is restricted to in-frame clones and leaves out a portion. The sample includes 500,000 to 600,000 clones, roughly nine tenths of them seen just once. The sample taken for sequencing was peripheral blood. The receptors come from a woman aged 45-65 years with COVID-19, enrolled during active disease.

This chain joins TRBV5-4 and TRBJ1-2; D is possibly TRBD1 (6 bases). This CDR3 contains 15 residues. V was clipped by 3 bases and J by 2 bases, with 14 bases between them. Germline V gives CDR1 SGHNT, CDR2 YYREEE (reference sequence). The CDR3 nucleotides read TGTGCCAGCAGCTACCCCGGACAGTCGAACTATGGCTACACCTTC. This translates into CASSYPGQSNYGYTF.

The CDR3 loop reads CASRGPRSSPGANVLTF. The CDR3 nucleotides read TGTGCCAGCAGGGGGCCCAGGAGTTCCCCTGGGGCCAACGTCCTGACTTTC. The V and J genes are TRBV9 and TRBJ2-6; a possible D gene is TRBD1 (5 bases). Trimming removed 5 bases from V and 2 bases from J, with 17 bases in between. Germline CDR1 and CDR2: SGDLS and YYNGEE. The CDR3 covers 17 residues. The full variable domain, with the rest looked up from reference TRBV9 and TRBJ2-6, is DSGVTQTPKHLITATGQRVTLRCSPRSGDLSVYWYQQSLDQGLQFLIQYYNGEERAKGNILERFSAQQFPDLHSELNLSSLELGDSALYFCASRGPRSSPGANVLTFGAGSRLTVL.

V and J are TRBV9 and TRBJ1-2, with 9 bases that match TRBD1. V was pared by 1 base and J by 6 bases, with 10 bases of the junction left unmatched. CDR1 and CDR2 from the germline V gene are SGDLS and YYNGEE. The CDR3 is made up of 16 amino acids. The CDR3 loop reads CASSVYGTGLIDGYTF. The CDR3 DNA follows: TGTGCCAGCAGCGTATATGGGACAGGGTTGATCGATGGCTACACCTTC.

The V gene is TRBV3-1 (or the pseudogene TRBV3-2), the J gene TRBJ1-4, with D tentatively TRBD1 (5 bases). CDR1 is LGHDT, CDR2 YNNKEL, per germline (reference sequence). Trimming removed 1 base at V and 3 bases at J, with 12 bases between. The CDR3 consists of 16 residues. The CDR3 nucleotides read TGTGCCAGCAGCCAAGGCCAGGGCCCAGCTAATGAAAAACTGTTTTTT. Amino acid sequence: CASSQGQGPANEKLFF.

The V call is TRBV10-3, the J call TRBJ1-6, with 10 bases matching TRBD1. The germline gives CDR1 ENHRY, CDR2 SYGVKD. This CDR3 contains 17 residues. V was pared by 4 bases and J by 5 bases, with 8 bases of the junction left unmatched. This CDR3 reads CAISAKGQGNDNSPLHF. The CDR3 nucleotides read TGTGCCATCAGTGCGAAGGGACAGGGGAACGATAATTCACCCCTCCACTTT.

This sequence joins TRBV6-6 and TRBJ1-2; no reliable D call. The CDR3 consists of 11 residues. V lost 5 bases and J 8 bases, leaving 9 bases between the germline ends. The germline V gene has CDR1 MNHNY and CDR2 SVGAGI (reference sequence). The CDR3 spells CASSPHSGYTF. CDR3 nucleotides: TGTGCCAGCAGTCCACACAGCGGCTACACCTTC.